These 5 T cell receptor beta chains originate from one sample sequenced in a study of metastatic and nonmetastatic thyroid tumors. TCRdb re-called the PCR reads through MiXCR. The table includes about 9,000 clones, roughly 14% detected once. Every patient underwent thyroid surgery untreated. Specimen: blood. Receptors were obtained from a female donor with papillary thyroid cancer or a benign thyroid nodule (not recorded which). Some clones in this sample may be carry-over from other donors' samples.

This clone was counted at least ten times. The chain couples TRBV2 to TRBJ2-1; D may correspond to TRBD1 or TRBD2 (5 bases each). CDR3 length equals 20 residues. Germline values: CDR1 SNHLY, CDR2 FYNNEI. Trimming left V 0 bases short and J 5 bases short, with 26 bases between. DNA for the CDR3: TGTGCCAGCAGTGAAGCGAATTTTGGGGGAAGTTCTTGGTACGACAATGAGCAGTTCTTC. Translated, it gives CASSEANFGGSSWYDNEQFF.

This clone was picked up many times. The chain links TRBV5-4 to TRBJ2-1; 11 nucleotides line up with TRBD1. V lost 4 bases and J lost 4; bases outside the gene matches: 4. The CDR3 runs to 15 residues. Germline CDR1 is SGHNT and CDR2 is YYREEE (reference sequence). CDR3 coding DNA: TGTGCCAGCAGCCAGGGACAGGGGGAGTACAATGAGCAGTTCTTC. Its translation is CASSQGQGEYNEQFF. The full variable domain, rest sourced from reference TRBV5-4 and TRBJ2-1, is ETGVTQSPTHLIKTRGQQVTLRCSSQSGHNTVSWYQQALGQGPQFIFQYYREEENGRGNFPPRFSGLQFPNYSSELNVNALELDDSALYLCASSQGQGEYNEQFFGPGTRLTVL.

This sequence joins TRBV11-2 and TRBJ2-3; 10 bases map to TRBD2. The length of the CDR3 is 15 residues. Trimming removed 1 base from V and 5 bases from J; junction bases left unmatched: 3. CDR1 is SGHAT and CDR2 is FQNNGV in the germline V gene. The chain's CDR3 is CASSLVVAGGDTQYF. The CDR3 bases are TGTGCCAGCAGCTTAGTTGTAGCGGGAGGAGATACGCAGTATTTT.

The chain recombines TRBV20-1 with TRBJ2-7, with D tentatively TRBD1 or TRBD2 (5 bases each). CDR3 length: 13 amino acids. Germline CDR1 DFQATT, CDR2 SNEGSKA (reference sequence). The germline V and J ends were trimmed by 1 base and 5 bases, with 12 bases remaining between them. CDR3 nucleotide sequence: TGCAGTGCTAGAGCTCCAGGGACCCACGAGCAGTACTTC. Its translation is CSARAPGTHEQYF.

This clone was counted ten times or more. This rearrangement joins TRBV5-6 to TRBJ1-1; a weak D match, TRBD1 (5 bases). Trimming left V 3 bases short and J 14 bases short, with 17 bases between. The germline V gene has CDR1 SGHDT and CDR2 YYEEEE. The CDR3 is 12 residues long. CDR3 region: CASSSGGGHEFF. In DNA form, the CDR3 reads TGTGCCAGCAGCTCGGGGGGAGGGCATGAATTCTTT.